This T cell receptor (beta chain) was identified in a study of STAT5B mutations in CD4+ large granular lymphocyte leukemia. Overall study context: Healthy donors showed HLA-associated enrichment of the CDR3 'QG' motif.

On this clone: Antigen unknown.

Clones were sequenced by immunoSEQ multiplex PCR, and TCRdb holds only the in-frame ones, with some missing. The table records about 40,000 clones, less than 85% of them present only once. Control samples were healthy donors' buffy coats. The CDR3 has 15 amino acids. With 0 bases removed from V and 5 bases from J, the gap between germline ends came to 8 bases. Per the germline V gene, CDR1 is MNHEY and CDR2 is SVGAGI. Regarding the study as a whole: No patients shared main leukemic clonotypes, though about 25% appeared at low frequency elsewhere. TRBV06-family usage was enriched in top patient clones (8/27) versus controls (2/35).

The clonotype originates from a human donor in good health. Sequencing used CD4+ T cells from blood buffy coats. This chain uses TRBV6-5 with TRBJ1-6; a weak D match, TRBD1 (6 bases). This chain's CDR3 is CASSYSTGNNSPLHF. Here the CDR3 DNA reads TGTGCCAGCAGTTACTCGACAGGCAATAATTCACCCCTCCACTTT.